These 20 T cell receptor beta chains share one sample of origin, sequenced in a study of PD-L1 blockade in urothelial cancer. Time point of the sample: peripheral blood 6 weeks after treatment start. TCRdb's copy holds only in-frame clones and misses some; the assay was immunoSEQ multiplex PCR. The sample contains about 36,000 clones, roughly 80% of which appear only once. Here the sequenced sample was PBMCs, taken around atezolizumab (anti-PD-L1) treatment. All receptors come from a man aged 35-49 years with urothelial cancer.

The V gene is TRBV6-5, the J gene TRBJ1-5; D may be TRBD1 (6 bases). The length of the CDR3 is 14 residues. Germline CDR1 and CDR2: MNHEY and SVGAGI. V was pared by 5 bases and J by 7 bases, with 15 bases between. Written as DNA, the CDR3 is TGTGCCAGCAGTACTTTGGGGGCTGGGCAGCCCCAGCATTTT. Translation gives CASSTLGAGQPQHF.

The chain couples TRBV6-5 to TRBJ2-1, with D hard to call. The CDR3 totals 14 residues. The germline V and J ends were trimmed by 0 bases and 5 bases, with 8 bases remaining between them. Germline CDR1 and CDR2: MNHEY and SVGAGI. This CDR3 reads CASSYSYTNNEQFF. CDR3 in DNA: TGTGCCAGCAGTTACTCATACACGAACAATGAGCAGTTCTTC.

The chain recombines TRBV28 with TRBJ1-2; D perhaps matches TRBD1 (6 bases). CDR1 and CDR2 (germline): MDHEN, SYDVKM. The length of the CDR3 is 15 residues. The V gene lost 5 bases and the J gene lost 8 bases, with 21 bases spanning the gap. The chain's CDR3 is CASSPTGQKLRGYTF. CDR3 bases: TGTGCCAGCAGTCCGACGGGACAAAAGCTGAGAGGCTACACCTTC.

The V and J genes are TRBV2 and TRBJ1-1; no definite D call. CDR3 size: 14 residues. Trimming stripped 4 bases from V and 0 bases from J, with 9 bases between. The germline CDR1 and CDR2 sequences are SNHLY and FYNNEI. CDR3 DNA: TGTGCCAGCAGTGGTCGCAGATTGAACACTGAAGCTTTCTTT. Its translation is CASSGRRLNTEAFF.

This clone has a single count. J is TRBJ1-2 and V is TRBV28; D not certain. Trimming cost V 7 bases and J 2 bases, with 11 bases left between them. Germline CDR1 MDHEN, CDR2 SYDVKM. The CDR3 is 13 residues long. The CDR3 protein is CASKTTGNYGYTF. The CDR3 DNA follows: TGTGCCAGCAAAACAACGGGAAACTATGGCTACACCTTC.

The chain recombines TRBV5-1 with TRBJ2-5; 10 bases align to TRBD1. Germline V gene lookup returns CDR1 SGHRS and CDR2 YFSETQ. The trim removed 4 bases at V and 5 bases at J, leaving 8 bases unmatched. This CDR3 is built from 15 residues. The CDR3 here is CASSTPTGGTETQYF. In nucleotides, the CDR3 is TGCGCCAGCAGCACCCCGACAGGGGGCACTGAGACCCAGTACTTC.

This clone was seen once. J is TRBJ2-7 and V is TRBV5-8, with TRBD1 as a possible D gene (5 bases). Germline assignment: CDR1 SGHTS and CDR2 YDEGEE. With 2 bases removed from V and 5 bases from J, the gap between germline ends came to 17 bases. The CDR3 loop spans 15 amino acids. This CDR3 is CASSFWQGSGDEQYF. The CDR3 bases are TGTGCCAGCAGCTTTTGGCAGGGATCCGGCGACGAGCAGTACTTC.

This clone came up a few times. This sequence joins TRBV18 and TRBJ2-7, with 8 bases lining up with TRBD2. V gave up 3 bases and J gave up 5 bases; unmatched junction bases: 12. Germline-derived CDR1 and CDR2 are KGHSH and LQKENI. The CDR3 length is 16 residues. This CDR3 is CASSPPTGTRDNEQYF. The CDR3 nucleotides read TGTGCCAGCTCACCCCCAACCGGGACTAGGGACAACGAGCAGTACTTC.

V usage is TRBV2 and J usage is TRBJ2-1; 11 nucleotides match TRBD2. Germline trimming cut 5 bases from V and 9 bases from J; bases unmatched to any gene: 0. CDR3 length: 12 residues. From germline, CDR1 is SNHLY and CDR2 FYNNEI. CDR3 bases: TGTGCCAGCAGTACTAGCGGGAGTGAGCAGTTCTTC. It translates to CASSTSGSEQFF.

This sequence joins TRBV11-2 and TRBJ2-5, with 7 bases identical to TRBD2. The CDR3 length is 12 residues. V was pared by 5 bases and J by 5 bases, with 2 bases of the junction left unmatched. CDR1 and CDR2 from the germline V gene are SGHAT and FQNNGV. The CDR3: CASSARGETQYF. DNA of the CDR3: TGTGCCAGCAGCGCGCGGGGGGAGACCCAGTACTTC.

This CDR3 reads CASSVGARNDGYTF. The CDR3 DNA reads TGTGCCAGCAGTGTAGGGGCGAGGAATGATGGCTACACCTTC. The chain employs TRBV2 and TRBJ1-2; weak D call: TRBD1 (5 bases). V was trimmed by 4 bases and J by 6 bases, leaving 15 bases between them. Germline V gene lookup returns CDR1 SNHLY and CDR2 FYNNEI. The CDR3 runs 14 residues.

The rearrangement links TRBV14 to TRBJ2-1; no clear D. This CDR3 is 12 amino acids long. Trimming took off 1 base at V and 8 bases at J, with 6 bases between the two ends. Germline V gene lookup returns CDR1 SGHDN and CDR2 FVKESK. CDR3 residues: CASSQVVHEQFF. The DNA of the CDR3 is TGTGCCAGCAGCCAAGTAGTCCATGAGCAGTTCTTC.

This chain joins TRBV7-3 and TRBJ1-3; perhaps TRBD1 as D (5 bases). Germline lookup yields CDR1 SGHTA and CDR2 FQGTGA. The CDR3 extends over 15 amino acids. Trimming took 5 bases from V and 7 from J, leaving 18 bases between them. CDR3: CASSDNFQGRNTIYF. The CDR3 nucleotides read TGTGCCAGCAGCGACAACTTCCAGGGCAGGAACACCATATATTTT. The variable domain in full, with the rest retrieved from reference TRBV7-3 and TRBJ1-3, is GAGVSQTPSNKVTEKGKYVELRCDPISGHTALYWYRQSLGQGPEFLIYFQGTGAADDSGLPNDRFFAVRPEGSVSTLKIQRTERGDSAVYLCASSDNFQGRNTIYFGEGSWLTVV.

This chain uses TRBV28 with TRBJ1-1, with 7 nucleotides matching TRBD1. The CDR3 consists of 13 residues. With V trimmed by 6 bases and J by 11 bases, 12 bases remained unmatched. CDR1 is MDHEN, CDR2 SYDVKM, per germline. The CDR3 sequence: CASSPPDRVEAFF. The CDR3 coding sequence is TGTGCCAGCAGCCCCCCCGACAGGGTAGAGGCTTTCTTT.

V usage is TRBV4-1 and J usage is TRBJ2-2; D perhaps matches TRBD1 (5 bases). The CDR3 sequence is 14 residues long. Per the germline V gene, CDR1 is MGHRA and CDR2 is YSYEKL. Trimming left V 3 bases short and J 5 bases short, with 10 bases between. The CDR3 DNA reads TGCGCCAGCAGCCATCCCGCAGGGACCGGGGAGCTGTTTTTT. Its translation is CASSHPAGTGELFF.

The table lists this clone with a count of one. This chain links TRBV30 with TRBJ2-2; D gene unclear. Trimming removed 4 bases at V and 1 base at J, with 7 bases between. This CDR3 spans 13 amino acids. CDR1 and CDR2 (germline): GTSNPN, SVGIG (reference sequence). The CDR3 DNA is TGTGCCTGGATGGGCCAGAACACCGGGGAGCTGTTTTTT. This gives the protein CAWMGQNTGELFF.

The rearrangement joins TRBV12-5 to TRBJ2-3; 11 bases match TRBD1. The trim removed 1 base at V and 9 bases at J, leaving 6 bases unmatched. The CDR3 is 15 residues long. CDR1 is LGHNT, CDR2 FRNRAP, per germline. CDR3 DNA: TGTGCTAGTGGTTTGGCAGGGACAGGGGGTAGGACGCAGTATTTT. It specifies CASGLAGTGGRTQYF.

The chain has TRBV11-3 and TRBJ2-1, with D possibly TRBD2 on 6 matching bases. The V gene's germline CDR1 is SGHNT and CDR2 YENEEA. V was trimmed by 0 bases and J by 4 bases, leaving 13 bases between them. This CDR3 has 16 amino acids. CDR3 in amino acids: CASSLDGRLVYNEQFF. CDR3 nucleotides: TGTGCCAGCAGCTTAGATGGGAGACTAGTTTACAATGAGCAGTTCTTC. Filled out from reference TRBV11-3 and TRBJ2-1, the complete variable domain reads EAGVVQSPRYKIIEKKQPVAFWCNPISGHNTLYWYLQNLGQGPELLIRYENEEAVDDSQLPKDRFSAERLKGVDSTLKIQPAELGDSAVYLCASSLDGRLVYNEQFFGPGTRLTVL.

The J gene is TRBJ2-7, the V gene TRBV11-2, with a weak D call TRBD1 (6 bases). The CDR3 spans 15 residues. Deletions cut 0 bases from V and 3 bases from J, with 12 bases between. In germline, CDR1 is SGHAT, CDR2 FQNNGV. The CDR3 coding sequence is TGTGCCAGCAGCTTAGAGACAGGTGATTTCTACGAGCAGTACTTC. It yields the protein CASSLETGDFYEQYF.

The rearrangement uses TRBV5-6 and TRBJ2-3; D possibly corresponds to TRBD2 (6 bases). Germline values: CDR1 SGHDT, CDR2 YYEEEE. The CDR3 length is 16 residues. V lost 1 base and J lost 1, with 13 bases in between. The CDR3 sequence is CASSLNGASGTDTQYF. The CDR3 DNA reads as TGTGCCAGCAGCTTGAACGGCGCTAGCGGCACAGATACGCAGTATTTT.